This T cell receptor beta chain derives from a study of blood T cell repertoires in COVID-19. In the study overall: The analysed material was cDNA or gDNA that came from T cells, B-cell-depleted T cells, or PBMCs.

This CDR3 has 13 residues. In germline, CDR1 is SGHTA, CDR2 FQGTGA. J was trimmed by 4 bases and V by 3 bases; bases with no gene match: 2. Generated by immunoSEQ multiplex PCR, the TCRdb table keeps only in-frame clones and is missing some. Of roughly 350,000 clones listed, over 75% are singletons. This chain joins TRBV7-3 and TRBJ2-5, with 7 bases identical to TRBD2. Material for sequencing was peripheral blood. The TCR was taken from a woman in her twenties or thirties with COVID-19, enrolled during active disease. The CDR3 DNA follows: TGTGCCAGCAGCTTCCAGCGGGGAGAGACCCAGTACTTC. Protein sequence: CASSFQRGETQYF.